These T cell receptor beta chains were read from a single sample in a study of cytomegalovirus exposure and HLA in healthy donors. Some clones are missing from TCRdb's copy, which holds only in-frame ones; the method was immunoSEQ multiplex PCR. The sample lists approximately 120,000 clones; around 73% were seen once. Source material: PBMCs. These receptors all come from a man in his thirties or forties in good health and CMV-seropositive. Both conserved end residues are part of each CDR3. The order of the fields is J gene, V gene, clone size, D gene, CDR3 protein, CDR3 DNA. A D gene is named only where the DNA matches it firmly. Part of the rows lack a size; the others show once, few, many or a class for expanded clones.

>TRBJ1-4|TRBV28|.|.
CASSPGGVYNEKLFF
TGTGCCAGCAGCCCCGGGGGGGTTTACAATGAAAAACTGTTTTTT
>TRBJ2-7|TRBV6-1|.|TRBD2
CASSDGPAGGPEQYF
TGTGCCAGCAGTGATGGCCCAGCGGGAGGGCCGGAGCAGTACTTC
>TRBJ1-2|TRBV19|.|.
CASSTFLGNYGYTF
TGTGCCAGTAGTACCTTTCTAGGCAACTATGGCTACACCTTC
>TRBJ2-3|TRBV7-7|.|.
CASSLDFADTQYF
TGTGCTAGCAGCTTAGACTTCGCAGATACGCAGTATTTT
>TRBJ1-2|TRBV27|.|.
CASSKVASYGYTF
TGTGCCAGCAGTAAGGTAGCGAGTTATGGCTACACCTTC
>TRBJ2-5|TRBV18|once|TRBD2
CASSPGLAVQETQYF
TGTGCCAGCTCACCGGGACTAGCGGTGCAAGAGACCCAGTACTTC
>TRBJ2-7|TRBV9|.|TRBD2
CASSVGLADAYEQYF
TGTGCCAGCAGCGTAGGACTAGCGGACGCCTACGAGCAGTACTTC
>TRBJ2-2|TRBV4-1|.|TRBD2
CASSRGLAVEGTGELFF
TGCGCCAGCAGCCGAGGACTAGCGGTCGAGGGGACCGGGGAGCTGTTTTTT
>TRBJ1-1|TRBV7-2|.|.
CASSLTREYNTEAFF
TGTGCCAGCAGCTTGACACGGGAGTACAACACTGAAGCTTTCTTT
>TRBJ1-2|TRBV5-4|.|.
CASSFGQSGYTF
TGTGCCAGCAGCTTTGGACAGAGCGGCTACACCTTC
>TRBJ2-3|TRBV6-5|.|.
CASSYSGANTDTQYF
TGTGCCAGCAGTTACTCAGGGGCCAACACAGATACGCAGTATTTT
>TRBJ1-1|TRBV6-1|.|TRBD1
CASRLGQSNTEAFF
TGTGCCAGCAGGCTGGGACAGTCAAACACTGAAGCTTTCTTT
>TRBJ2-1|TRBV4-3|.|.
CASSSGTYNEQFF
TGCGCCAGCAGCTCAGGGACTTACAATGAGCAGTTCTTC
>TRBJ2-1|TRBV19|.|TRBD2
CASSMGLAVAELGYNEQFF
TGTGCCAGTAGTATGGGGCTAGCGGTCGCAGAATTGGGGTACAATGAGCAGTTCTTC
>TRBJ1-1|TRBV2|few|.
CASIIQSTEAFF
TGTGCCAGCATAATACAGAGCACTGAAGCTTTCTTT
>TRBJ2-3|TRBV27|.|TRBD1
CASSLTGGGDTQYF
TGTGCCAGCAGTTTAACAGGGGGCGGCGATACGCAGTATTTT
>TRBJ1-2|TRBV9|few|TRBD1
CASSRSGQGRFNYGYTF
TGTGCCAGCAGCCGGAGTGGACAGGGGAGATTTAACTATGGCTACACCTTC
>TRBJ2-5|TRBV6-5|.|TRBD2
CASSYSIVSSGETQYF
TGTGCCAGCAGTTACTCGATTGTGTCTAGCGGAGAGACCCAGTACTTC
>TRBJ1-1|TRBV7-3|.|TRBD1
CASSLNPGGTEAFF
TGTGCCAGCAGCTTAAACCCAGGGGGCACTGAAGCTTTCTTT
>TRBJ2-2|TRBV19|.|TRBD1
CASSMRGQGATGELFF
TGTGCCAGTAGTATGAGGGGCCAGGGGGCCACCGGGGAGCTGTTTTTT
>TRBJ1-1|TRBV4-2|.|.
CASSLPTGNTEAFF
TGTGCCAGCAGCTTGCCGACAGGGAACACTGAAGCTTTCTTT
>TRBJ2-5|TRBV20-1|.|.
CSARGRETQYF
TGCAGTGCTAGGGGGCGCGAGACCCAGTACTTC
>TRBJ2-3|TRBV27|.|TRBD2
CASSSGSGGTDTQYF
TGTGCCAGCAGTTCTGGAAGCGGGGGCACAGATACGCAGTATTTT
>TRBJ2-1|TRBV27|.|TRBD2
CASTTAGLGINEQFF
TGTGCCAGCACTACAGCGGGATTAGGCATCAATGAGCAGTTCTTC
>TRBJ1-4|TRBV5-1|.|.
CASSPSGSGEKLFF
TGCGCCAGCAGCCCCTCCGGGTCGGGGGAAAAACTGTTTTTT
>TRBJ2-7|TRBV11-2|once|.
CASSRGSVHEQYF
TGTGCCAGCAGCCGTGGGAGCGTGCACGAGCAGTACTTC
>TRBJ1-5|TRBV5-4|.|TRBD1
CASSSGTGLNQPQHF
TGTGCCAGCAGCAGCGGGACAGGGCTCAATCAGCCCCAGCATTTT
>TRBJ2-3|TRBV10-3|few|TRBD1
CAISLPGQGTDTQYF
TGTGCCATCAGCCTACCGGGACAGGGCACAGATACGCAGTATTTT
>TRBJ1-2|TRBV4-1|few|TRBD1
CASSPPNGDRGRDYTF
TGCGCCAGCAGCCCCCCCAATGGGGACAGGGGGCGCGACTACACCTTC
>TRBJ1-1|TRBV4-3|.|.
CASSQGRGAAREAFF
TGCGCCAGCAGCCAAGGGCGGGGGGCCGCCCGCGAGGCTTTCTTT
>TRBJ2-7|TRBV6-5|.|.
CASRLQGREQYF
TGTGCCAGCAGATTACAGGGTCGCGAGCAGTACTTC
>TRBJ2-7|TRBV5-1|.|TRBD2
CASRSLAGAVSYEQYF
TGCGCCAGCAGGTCCCTAGCGGGAGCGGTTTCCTACGAGCAGTACTTC
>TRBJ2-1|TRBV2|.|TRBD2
CASSGWISGSYSEQFF
TGTGCCAGCAGTGGGTGGATTAGCGGGAGTTATAGTGAGCAGTTCTTC
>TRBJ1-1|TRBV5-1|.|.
CASSSQGSTEAFF
TGCGCCAGCAGCAGCCAGGGGAGCACTGAAGCTTTCTTT
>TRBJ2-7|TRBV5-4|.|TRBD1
CASSPLPGQGIYEQYF
TGTGCCAGCAGCCCCCTCCCGGGACAGGGGATCTACGAGCAGTACTTC
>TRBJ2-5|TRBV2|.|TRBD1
CASSPTGSETQYF
TGTGCCAGCAGTCCGACAGGGAGTGAGACCCAGTACTTC
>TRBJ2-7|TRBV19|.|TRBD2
CASKASGIGEQYF
TGTGCCAGTAAGGCTAGCGGGATAGGAGAGCAGTACTTC
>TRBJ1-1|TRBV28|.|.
CASSLLQGVGRDTEAFF
TGTGCCAGCAGTTTATTACAGGGTGTGGGGAGAGACACTGAAGCTTTCTTT
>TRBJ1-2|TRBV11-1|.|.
CASSPSKGEGYGYTF
TGTGCCAGCAGCCCGTCAAAGGGGGAGGGCTATGGCTACACCTTC
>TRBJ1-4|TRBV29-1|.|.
CSVGGGIGSNEKLFF
TGCAGCGTTGGAGGCGGTATAGGCAGTAATGAAAAACTGTTTTTT
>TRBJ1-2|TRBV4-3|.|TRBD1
CASSQISGTGTVNYGYTF
TGCGCCAGCAGCCAAATTTCCGGGACAGGGACTGTGAACTATGGCTACACCTTC